The 19 T cell receptor beta chains below all came from one sample that was sequenced in a study of blood T cell repertoires in COVID-19. Here immunoSEQ multiplex PCR was the method, and the copy in TCRdb shows in-frame clones only, minus some. This sample has about 140,000 clones, with roughly 81% found just once. The specimen sequenced was PBMCs or T cells enriched from blood (not recorded which). The receptors originated from a woman in her fifties or sixties with acute COVID-19.

The V call is TRBV4-3, the J call TRBJ1-5; D unclear. The CDR3 consists of 15 residues. The germline V gene encodes CDR1 LGHNA and CDR2 YSLEER. Deletions cut 0 bases from V and 4 bases from J, with 10 bases between. The CDR3 region is CASSQDLVSNQPQHF. CDR3 nucleotides: TGCGCCAGCAGCCAAGATCTTGTCAGTAATCAGCCCCAGCATTTT.

The chain employs TRBV9 and TRBJ2-1; 11 bases align to TRBD2. This CDR3 contains 17 residues. After removal of 0 bases from V and 4 bases from J, the junction contained 6 bases not matched to a gene. Germline V gene sequence: CDR1 SGDLS, CDR2 YYNGEE. CDR3 DNA sequence: TGTGCCAGCAGCGTAGGATCGAGGACTAGCGGGTACAATGAGCAGTTCTTC. Its protein product is CASSVGSRTSGYNEQFF. The full variable domain, rest sourced from reference TRBV9 and TRBJ2-1, is DSGVTQTPKHLITATGQRVTLRCSPRSGDLSVYWYQQSLDQGLQFLIQYYNGEERAKGNILERFSAQQFPDLHSELNLSSLELGDSALYFCASSVGSRTSGYNEQFFGPGTRLTVL.

A single count supports this clone. As DNA, the CDR3 is TGCGCCACGGCACGTTCGGGGAAGCAGTTTTCACCCCTCCACTTT. Protein: CATARSGKQFSPLHF. The chain couples TRBV23-1 to TRBJ1-6, with unresolved D. Being an ORF, TRBV23-1 has a function that is uncertain. This CDR3 comprises 15 residues. Trimming pared 10 bases from V and 9 bases from J, leaving 22 bases between.

This clone was seen a few times. This chain links TRBV14 with TRBJ2-7, with 7 bases aligning to TRBD2. Germline assignment: CDR1 SGHDN and CDR2 FVKESK. V shed 5 bases, J shed 5 bases, and the junction held 15 bases outside the gene matches. The CDR3 spans 16 residues. DNA of the CDR3: TGTGCCAGCAGCAAGCAGCGGCTAGCGGCGAGGAACGAGCAGTACTTC. It is translated as CASSKQRLAARNEQYF.

The J gene is TRBJ1-2, the V gene TRBV30, with D possibly being TRBD1 (6 bases). The germline V gene has CDR1 GTSNPN and CDR2 SVGIG (reference sequence). This CDR3 region has 12 residues. V gave up 6 bases and J gave up 2 bases, with 10 bases separating them. CDR3 DNA: TGTGCCTGTAAAGGACAGAACTATGGCTACACCTTC. It translates to CACKGQNYGYTF.

This chain connects TRBV2 to TRBJ2-2, with TRBD2 identical over 10 bases. V dropped 4 bases and J dropped 6; count of bases not matched to a gene: 11. The germline gives CDR1 SNHLY, CDR2 FYNNEI. The CDR3 extends over 17 amino acids. This chain's CDR3 is CASSGTPSGSRAGELFF. CDR3 in DNA: TGTGCCAGCAGTGGGACCCCTAGCGGGAGTCGCGCCGGGGAGCTGTTTTTT. The whole variable domain, remainder taken from reference TRBV2 and TRBJ2-2, is EPEVTQTPSHQVTQMGQEVILRCVPISNHLYFYWYRQILGQKVEFLVSFYNNEISEKSEIFDDQFSVERPDGSNFTLKIRSTKLEDSAMYFCASSGTPSGSRAGELFFGEGSRLTVL.

The chain combines TRBV19 with TRBJ2-7; 10 nucleotides line up with TRBD1. The germline gives CDR1 LNHDA, CDR2 SQIVND (reference sequence). V shed 5 bases and J 3 bases; nucleotides not matched to a gene: 4. This CDR3 has 14 residues. The CDR3 region is CASSWGTGDYEQYF. The DNA for the CDR3 is TGTGCCAGTAGTTGGGGGACAGGGGACTACGAGCAGTACTTC.

The chain has TRBV3-1 (or the pseudogene TRBV3-2) and TRBJ2-3; 10 bases are a match to TRBD2. Germline values: CDR1 LGHDT, CDR2 YNNKEL (reference sequence). This CDR3 contains 15 residues. V gave up 5 bases and J gave up 2 bases; unmatched junction bases: 4. The CDR3 sequence: CASSSSGRATDTQYF. CDR3 DNA: TGTGCCAGCAGCTCCAGCGGGAGGGCCACAGATACGCAGTATTTT.

This clone was observed a few times. The chain joins TRBV4-1 to TRBJ1-1, with D possibly matching TRBD1 (5 bases). CDR3 length: 16 amino acids. V lost 4 bases and J 1 base, leaving 16 bases between the germline ends. Germline-derived CDR1 and CDR2 are MGHRA and YSYEKL. The CDR3 DNA sequence: TGCGCCAGCAGCCGCCCTATTCAGGGAAGGAACACTGAAGCTTTCTTT. Translated, it gives CASSRPIQGRNTEAFF.

For the CDR3, the DNA is TGTGCTAGTGGTTTGGTCGGGGGAGAGACCCAGTACTTC. The encoded protein is CASGLVGGETQYF. This chain uses TRBV12-5 with TRBJ2-5, with D possibly being TRBD2 (6 bases). The germline V gene encodes CDR1 LGHNT and CDR2 FRNRAP. This CDR3 comprises 13 residues. V lost 0 bases and J lost 4, with 6 bases in between.

CDR3 nucleotide sequence: TGCGCCAGCAGCTCCACATACGGTCTCGGGGAGACCCAGTACTTC. This sequence encodes CASSSTYGLGETQYF. The chain links TRBV5-1 to TRBJ2-5, with unresolved D. Looked up from germline, CDR1 is SGHRS and CDR2 is YFSETQ. The CDR3 spans 15 residues. V lost 3 bases and J lost 5, with 17 bases in between. Looking up the rest from reference TRBV5-1 and TRBJ2-5 gives the full variable domain: KAGVTQTPRYLIKTRGQQVTLSCSPISGHRSVSWYQQTPGQGLQFLFEYFSETQRNKGNFPGRFSGRQFSNSRSEMNVSTLELGDSALYLCASSSTYGLGETQYFGPGTRLLVL.

The V call is TRBV19, the J call TRBJ2-1, with TRBD1 matching 7 bases. This CDR3 spans 16 amino acids. Germline values: CDR1 LNHDA, CDR2 SQIVND (reference sequence). J lost 7 bases, V lost 5 bases, and 14 bases had no gene match. In DNA, the CDR3 is TGTGCCAGTAGTTCACAGGGGACGGGCGGTGGGAATGAGCAGTTCTTC. Its translation: CASSSQGTGGGNEQFF.

This rearrangement joins TRBV19 to TRBJ2-3; weak D call: TRBD2 (6 bases). V was shortened by 7 bases and J by 0 bases, with 14 bases between the two germline ends. Germline V gene lookup returns CDR1 LNHDA and CDR2 SQIVND (reference sequence). The CDR3 runs to 15 residues. The CDR3 spells CASIVSGLSTDTQYF. The DNA for the CDR3 is TGTGCCAGTATCGTATCGGGACTCAGCACAGATACGCAGTATTTT.

V is TRBV5-1 and J is TRBJ2-2; a weak D match, TRBD2 (6 bases). The V end was cut by 2 bases, the J end by 1 base, with 12 bases between. Germline CDR1 reads SGHRS; CDR2 reads YFSETQ. The CDR3 is 16 residues long. The CDR3, as DNA: TGCGCCAGCAGCTTTTTTTCGGGAGTGAACACCGGGGAGCTGTTTTTT. Its protein is CASSFFSGVNTGELFF.

This clone occurred once. Here the CDR3 DNA reads TGTGCCAGCAGCCAAGTAACCGGGACAGGGCTGGCCGAGCAGTACTTC. It codes for CASSQVTGTGLAEQYF. The chain joins TRBV4-2 to TRBJ2-7, with TRBD1 identical over 9 bases. Germline assignment: CDR1 LGHNA and CDR2 YNFKEQ. V trimming: 1 base; J trimming: 6 bases; junction bases outside the gene matches: 10. The CDR3 covers 16 residues.

This chain uses TRBV5-5 with TRBJ2-5; D not resolved. Trimming took off 2 bases at V and 2 bases at J, with 16 bases between the two ends. CDR3 length equals 16 residues. Germline loops: CDR1 SGHKS, CDR2 YYEKEE (reference sequence). CDR3 sequence reads: CASSLVSAVRQETQYF. The CDR3 DNA reads TGTGCCAGCAGCTTAGTCTCGGCGGTTCGACAAGAGACCCAGTACTTC.

The rearrangement links TRBV7-2 to TRBJ1-5, with TRBD1 matching over 9 bases. The V gene's germline CDR1 is SGHTA and CDR2 FQGNSA. This CDR3 has 14 residues. V gave up 5 bases and J gave up 7 bases; unmatched junction bases: 6. The CDR3 DNA follows: TGTGCCAGCAGCCCCTGGGGACAGGGACAGCCCCAGCATTTT. Translated: CASSPWGQGQPQHF.

V gene TRBV5-1 combines with J gene TRBJ1-4; 8 bases agree with TRBD1. The germline V gene encodes CDR1 SGHRS and CDR2 YFSETQ. The V segment lost 4 bases and the J segment 8 bases; nucleotides outside the gene matches: 13. The CDR3 is made up of 16 amino acids. In DNA, the CDR3 is TGCGCCAGCAGCATCGGACAGGGATACTCTAGCGAAAAACTGTTTTTT. It translates to CASSIGQGYSSEKLFF.

This clone was counted a few times. The chain carries TRBV3-1 (or the pseudogene TRBV3-2) and TRBJ2-1, with D tentatively TRBD1 (6 bases). CDR1 and CDR2 (germline): LGHDT, YNNKEL (reference sequence). Trimming removed 3 bases at V and 2 bases at J, with 11 bases between. This CDR3 is built from 15 residues. In DNA form, the CDR3 reads TGTGCCAGCAGCCAGGTCCCAGGGGCCTACAATGAGCAGTTCTTC. Translated, it gives CASSQVPGAYNEQFF.